The clone carrying this T cell receptor beta chain was counted at least ten times. Its antigen is undetermined. This sample is part of a study of T cell repertoires in cytomegalovirus infection. Study information: Shared public TCR beta signatures pointed to both CMV infection and a matching HLA type.

CDR3 length equals 13 residues. The V segment lost 6 bases and the J segment 1 base; nucleotides outside the gene matches: 0. Study-wide results and limits: Identification of carriers of CMV plus the relevant HLA was achieved through cumulative public TCR beta family frequency. The ex vivo response was dominated by HLA-C-restricted CMV-specific TCR beta clonotypes.

TCRdb used MiXCR to reprocess the reads, holding one entry per CDR3 protein. The sample records around 530,000 distinct CDR3 sequences, 26% being singletons. The specimen sequenced was PBMCs. The TCR originated in a human donor in good health (CMV status not recorded). Some clones in this sample may be carry-over from other donors' samples. The chain joins TRBV12-3 or TRBV12-4 to TRBJ2-3; 8 bases are shared with TRBD1. CDR3 amino acids: CASRTGGTDTQYF. The CDR3 DNA sequence: TGTGCCAGCAGGACAGGGGGCACAGATACGCAGTATTTT.